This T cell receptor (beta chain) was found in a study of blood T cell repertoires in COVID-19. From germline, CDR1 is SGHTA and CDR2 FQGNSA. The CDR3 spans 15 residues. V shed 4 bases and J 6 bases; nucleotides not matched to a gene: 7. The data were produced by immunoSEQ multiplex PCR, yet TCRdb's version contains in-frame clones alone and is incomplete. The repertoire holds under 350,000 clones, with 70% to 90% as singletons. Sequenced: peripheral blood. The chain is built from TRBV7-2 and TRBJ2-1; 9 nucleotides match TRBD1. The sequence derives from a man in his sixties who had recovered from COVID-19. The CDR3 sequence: CASSWGQGGGNEQFF. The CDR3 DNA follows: TGTGCCAGCAGCTGGGGACAGGGAGGGGGCAATGAGCAGTTCTTC.